Following are 15 T cell receptor beta chains from one sample sequenced in a study of cytomegalovirus exposure and HLA in healthy donors. The data were produced by immunoSEQ multiplex PCR, yet TCRdb's version contains in-frame clones alone and is incomplete. The table has about 110,000 clones, about 88% seen once. The sample consisted of PBMCs. All receptors come from a woman aged 18-29 years in good health and CMV-seropositive.

Comments on this clone: A read error may account for a junction end that differs from germline. The rearrangement joins TRBV5-4 to TRBJ2-5, with D tentatively TRBD2 (6 bases). CDR1 SGHNT and CDR2 YYREEE come from the germline V gene (reference sequence). The length of the CDR3 is 12 residues. The CDR3: CASSLEGGAGHF. In DNA, the CDR3 is TGTGCCAGCAGCTTGGAGGGCGGGGCAGGGCACTTC.

The J gene is TRBJ2-3, the V gene TRBV29-1, with D possibly TRBD2 on 6 matching bases. In germline, CDR1 is SQVTM, CDR2 ANQGSEA. Trimming took off 7 bases at V and 4 bases at J, with 15 bases between the two ends. The CDR3 is 13 residues long. CDR3 loop: CSAPTRRADTQYF. In DNA form, the CDR3 reads TGCAGCGCCCCGACTAGAAGGGCAGATACGCAGTATTTT.

This CDR3 reads CASSQSSPWASEKLFF. DNA of the CDR3: TGCGCCAGCAGTCAATCGTCCCCCTGGGCGAGTGAAAAACTGTTTTTT. The chain uses TRBV23-1 and TRBJ1-4; D not certain. TRBV23-1 is treated as an ORF (open reading frame) with a function not yet certain. V lost 0 bases, J lost 7 bases, and 15 bases lay in between. The CDR3 sequence is 16 residues long.

V usage is TRBV10-3 and J usage is TRBJ2-7, with D maybe TRBD1 (6 bases). CDR1 and CDR2 from the germline V gene are ENHRY and SYGVKD. V was cut by 7 bases and J by 3 bases, with 16 bases left in between. The CDR3 totals 14 residues. The CDR3 is CAIKQGEGSYEQYV. CDR3 DNA sequence: TGTGCCATCAAACAGGGCGAAGGGAGCTACGAGCAGTACGTC.

The table lists this clone with a few counts. The chain combines TRBV5-6 with TRBJ1-6; 7 positions agree with TRBD1. The CDR3 has 16 residues. The J segment lost 2 bases and the V segment lost 2 bases, leaving 4 bases of the junction unmatched. Germline CDR1 SGHDT, CDR2 YYEEEE. CDR3 sequence (DNA): TGTGCCAGCAGCTTCCAGGGGGAAACCTATAATTCACCCCTCCACTTT. Amino acid sequence: CASSFQGETYNSPLHF.

The rearrangement joins TRBV5-1 to TRBJ2-7; 16 bases align to TRBD2. Germline assignment: CDR1 SGHRS and CDR2 YFSETQ. V shed 4 bases, J shed 7 bases, and the junction held 8 bases outside the gene matches. This CDR3 is 16 amino acids long. The CDR3 DNA reads as TGCGCCAGCAGCACGGGACTAGCGGGGGGGGTAGAAGAGCAGTACGTC. Protein sequence: CASSTGLAGGVEEQYV.

J is TRBJ1-3 and V is TRBV6-1; tentative D call: TRBD1 (5 bases). The CDR3 spans 15 residues. The V and J ends lost 1 base and 4 bases respectively, with 11 bases between them. Germline loops: CDR1 MNHNS, CDR2 SASEGT. The CDR3 nucleotides read TGTGCCAGCAGTGAAGTAGCCAGGGCGGGAAACACCATATATTTT. It specifies CASSEVARAGNTIYF.

This clone was seen just once. The chain links TRBV28 to TRBJ1-1, with a weak D call TRBD1 (5 bases). V dropped 3 bases and J dropped 1 base, with 21 bases sitting between them. Germline lookup yields CDR1 MDHEN and CDR2 SYDVKM. The CDR3 contains 18 residues. The CDR3 DNA reads TGTGCCAGCAGTTTGTTTTGGGGCAGGGCGACCCCGAACACTGAAGCTTTCTTT. Its translation is CASSLFWGRATPNTEAFF.

The chain recombines TRBV29-1 with TRBJ1-1; 7 nucleotides match TRBD1. This CDR3 contains 14 residues. Germline-derived CDR1 and CDR2 are SQVTM and ANQGSEA. Losses at the gene ends were 2 bases for V and 2 bases for J; bases not matched to a gene: 5. The CDR3 DNA sequence: TGCAGCGTTGAACGACAGGGTAAAAACACTGAAGCTTTCTTT. Translated, it gives CSVERQGKNTEAFF.

The rearrangement uses TRBV4-1 and TRBJ2-5; TRBD1 matches 9 bases. CDR1 is MGHRA, CDR2 YSYEKL, per germline. The CDR3 runs 16 residues. With 1 base clipped from V and 2 bases from J, the junction kept 5 bases outside the gene matches. CDR3 residues: CASSQVGGTGQETQYF. The CDR3 DNA reads as TGCGCCAGCAGCCAAGTGGGGGGGACAGGGCAAGAGACCCAGTACTTC.

This chain uses TRBV30 with TRBJ2-7, with 7 positions matching TRBD2. The CDR3 extends over 12 amino acids. The J segment lost 1 base and the V segment lost 5 bases, leaving 2 bases of the junction unmatched. CDR1 is GTSNPN and CDR2 is SVGIG in the germline V gene (reference sequence). The CDR3 DNA is TGTGCCTGGGACGGGGGGTCCTACGAGCAGTACGTC. Its protein is CAWDGGSYEQYV.

V is TRBV4-1 and J is TRBJ2-1; 8 bases fit TRBD2. The junction had 5 bases not matched to a gene; V was cut back by 0 bases and J by 4 bases. The CDR3 runs to 16 residues. CDR1 and CDR2 from the germline V gene are MGHRA and YSYEKL. In nucleotides, the CDR3 is TGCGCCAGCAGCCAAGACCCCCAGCGGGGGTACAATGAGCAGTTCTTC. Residues: CASSQDPQRGYNEQFF.

This chain links TRBV4-3 with TRBJ1-5; no reliable D call. V lost 0 bases, J lost 0 bases, and 9 bases lay in between. The germline V gene encodes CDR1 LGHNA and CDR2 YSLEER. This CDR3 spans 16 amino acids. In nucleotides, the CDR3 is TGCGCCAGCAGCCAAGATGCGGGTCTTAGCAATCAGCCCCAGCATTTT. This sequence encodes CASSQDAGLSNQPQHF.

In this sample, this clone turned up once. The junction departs from germline at one end; a sequencing error may be responsible. The genes are TRBV2 and TRBJ2-7; 9 nucleotides line up with TRBD2. Germline CDR1 reads SNHLY; CDR2 reads FYNNEI. The CDR3 sequence is 15 residues long. The CDR3 spells CASSEGWLAGFKQYF. The CDR3 DNA sequence: TGTGCCAGCAGCGAAGGGTGGCTAGCGGGGTTTAAGCAGTACTTC.

The V and J genes are TRBV5-6 and TRBJ1-2; D is unclear. Looked up from germline, CDR1 is SGHDT and CDR2 is YYEEEE. The CDR3 extends over 13 amino acids. The V end was cut by 5 bases, the J end by 4 bases, with 12 bases between. The CDR3 protein is CASRPLGSYGYTF. CDR3 DNA: TGTGCCAGCAGACCCTTGGGGAGCTATGGCTACACCTTC. Complete variable domain (other parts from reference TRBV5-6 and TRBJ1-2): DAGVTQSPTHLIKTRGQQVTLRCSPKSGHDTVSWYQQALGQGPQFIFQYYEEEERQRGNFPDRFSGHQFPNYSSELNVNALLLGDSALYLCASRPLGSYGYTFGSGTRLTVV.